Below, 32 T cell receptor beta chains from the same sample are listed, as sequenced in a study of shared clonotypes between healthy human individuals. TCRdb's table, derived via immunoSEQ multiplex PCR, lists solely in-frame clones and lacks some. The sample shows 450,000 to 550,000 clones, about four fifths of them seen only once. The material sequenced was PBMCs. These receptors were collected from a woman aged 40-49 years in good health. Some clones in this sample may be carry-over from other donors' samples.

The chain links TRBV5-4 to TRBJ2-1; D possibly uses TRBD1 or TRBD2 (5 bases each). The length of the CDR3 is 17 residues. With 0 bases removed from V and 4 bases from J, the gap between germline ends came to 17 bases. From germline, CDR1 is SGHNT and CDR2 YYREEE (reference sequence). The CDR3 protein is CASSLVAGTDGYNEQFF. The CDR3 nucleotides read TGTGCCAGCAGCTTGGTTGCCGGGACCGATGGGTACAATGAGCAGTTCTTC.

The rearrangement uses TRBV29-1 and TRBJ1-1; D is ambiguous. Germline-derived CDR1 and CDR2 are SQVTM and ANQGSEA. The V end lost 4 bases, the J end lost 1 base, and 10 bases lay between the germline ends. The CDR3 runs to 13 residues. Written as DNA, the CDR3 is TGCAGCGTTGTCGGGGTCCAGAACACTGAAGCTTTCTTT. It yields the protein CSVVGVQNTEAFF.

The chain couples TRBV10-1 to TRBJ2-2, with unresolved D. V shed 8 bases and J shed 7 bases, with 20 bases lying between them. Germline CDR1 WNHNN, CDR2 SYGVQD (reference sequence). This CDR3 region has 15 residues. This CDR3 is CASSLRSGSFGELFF. The CDR3 bases are TGCGCCAGCTCTCTTCGTTCTGGATCCTTCGGGGAGCTGTTTTTT.

The chain employs TRBV28 and TRBJ1-2; D unresolved. The CDR3 loop spans 12 amino acids. From germline, CDR1 is MDHEN and CDR2 SYDVKM. Trimming removed 7 bases at V and 4 bases at J, with 10 bases between. CDR3 sequence reads: CASTGSFYGYTF. CDR3 nucleotide sequence: TGTGCCAGCACGGGCAGCTTCTATGGCTACACCTTC.

Concerning this clone: This may arise from a read error, as a much more abundant clone is one base away. The chain carries TRBV7-2 and TRBJ2-2; D call uncertain. Germline loops: CDR1 SGHTA, CDR2 FQGNSA. The length of the CDR3 is 15 residues. The germline V and J ends were trimmed by 5 bases and 6 bases, with 16 bases remaining between them. The CDR3 coding sequence is TGTGCCAGCAGCAAAGAGTTGGGCTCGCCCGGGGAGCTGTTTTTT. This sequence encodes CASSKELGSPGELFF. Full variable domain (missing parts from reference TRBV7-2 and TRBJ2-2): GAGVSQSPSNKVTEKGKDVELRCDPISGHTALYWYRQSLGQGLEFLIYFQGNSAPDKSGLPSDRFSAERTGGSVSTLTIQRTQQEDSAVYLCASSKELGSPGELFFGEGSRLTVL.

V usage is TRBV5-1 and J usage is TRBJ2-3; D gene uncertain. The CDR3 runs 15 residues. Trimming left V 0 bases short and J 2 bases short, with 10 bases between. Germline CDR1 is SGHRS and CDR2 is YFSETQ. CDR3 protein: CASSLVGRNTDTQYF. The CDR3 coding sequence is TGCGCCAGCAGCTTGGTTGGGCGGAACACAGATACGCAGTATTTT. Together with reference TRBV5-1 and TRBJ2-3, the CDR3 gives the full variable domain: KAGVTQTPRYLIKTRGQQVTLSCSPISGHRSVSWYQQTPGQGLQFLFEYFSETQRNKGNFPGRFSGRQFSNSRSEMNVSTLELGDSALYLCASSLVGRNTDTQYFGPGTRLTVL.

The chain has TRBV7-9 and TRBJ2-3; maybe TRBD2 (5 bases). Trimming removed 3 bases from V and 1 base from J, with 8 bases in between. Per the germline V gene, CDR1 is SEHNR and CDR2 is FQNEAQ (reference sequence). The CDR3 spans 14 residues. The CDR3 nucleotides are TGTGCCAGCAGCTTTGACTACCGCACAGATACGCAGTATTTT. Translated: CASSFDYRTDTQYF.

This clone has more than one count but fewer than ten. The J gene is TRBJ1-5, the V gene TRBV27; D remains unclear. There are 13 residues in the CDR3. Between the trimmed V and J ends, which lost 4 bases and 3 bases, there was a span of 7 bases. Germline V gives CDR1 MNHEY, CDR2 SMNVEV (reference sequence). The CDR3 is CASSSRLNQPQHF. The CDR3 DNA reads TGTGCCAGCAGTTCCCGACTCAATCAGCCCCAGCATTTT.

The chain has TRBV6-5 and TRBJ1-1, with TRBD1 matching over 10 bases. The CDR3 contains 15 residues. Germline loops: CDR1 MNHEY, CDR2 SVGAGI. With 4 bases clipped from V and 4 bases from J, the junction kept 6 bases outside the gene matches. The CDR3 sequence is CASSSTGGGFTEAFF. CDR3 coding DNA: TGTGCCAGCAGTTCGACAGGGGGCGGCTTCACTGAAGCTTTCTTT.

The chain is built from TRBV5-5 and TRBJ1-2; no clear D. The germline gives CDR1 SGHKS, CDR2 YYEKEE (reference sequence). This CDR3 is built from 12 residues. V shed 1 base and J shed 5 bases, with 6 bases lying between them. DNA of the CDR3: TGTGCCAGCAGCTTGCTCTCATATGGCTACACCTTC. Translation gives CASSLLSYGYTF.

Ten or more counts support this clone. This chain joins TRBV4-1 and TRBJ2-1; 7 bases align to TRBD2. The junction had 10 bases not matched to a gene; V was cut back by 7 bases and J by 7 bases. The germline V gene encodes CDR1 MGHRA and CDR2 YSYEKL. The CDR3 runs to 14 residues. The CDR3 is CASNFPGGSNEQFF. CDR3 nucleotide sequence: TGCGCCAGCAACTTTCCGGGGGGATCGAATGAGCAGTTCTTC.

The V gene is TRBV7-2, the J gene TRBJ2-6; D is undetermined. This CDR3 region has 18 residues. Between the trimmed V and J ends, which lost 5 bases and 5 bases, there was a span of 22 bases. Germline V gene data show CDR1 as SGHTA and CDR2 as FQGNSA. CDR3 nucleotides: TGTGCCAGCAGCGACACGTGCAGACGACAAAGTCGGGCCAACGTCCTGACTTTC. It translates to CASSDTCRRQSRANVLTF.

In DNA, the CDR3 is TGTGCCAGCAGCCCCGGGACTAGCGGGAGCAATGAGCAGTTCTTC. Protein sequence: CASSPGTSGSNEQFF. This sequence joins TRBV2 and TRBJ2-1; 14 bases are a match to TRBD2. Unmatched junction bases numbered 4, after V lost 6 bases and J lost 6 bases. Germline CDR1 SNHLY, CDR2 FYNNEI. The CDR3 contains 15 residues.

V is TRBV27 and J is TRBJ2-1, with 9 bases aligning to TRBD1. The J segment lost 7 bases and the V segment lost 4 bases, leaving 5 bases of the junction unmatched. CDR1 and CDR2 (germline): MNHEY, SMNVEV (reference sequence). The CDR3 loop spans 14 amino acids. CDR3 region: CASSSDRGENEQFF. The CDR3 DNA is TGTGCCAGCAGTTCCGACAGGGGGGAGAATGAGCAGTTCTTC.

The chain carries TRBV28 and TRBJ1-2; 8 nucleotides agree with TRBD1. The CDR3 extends over 15 amino acids. V lost 8 bases to trimming and J lost 3 bases; unmatched junction nucleotides: 11. CDR1 and CDR2 (germline): MDHEN, SYDVKM. CDR3 DNA sequence: TGTGCCAGCGGAACGATCAGGGGGCGCGACTATGGCTACACCTTC. As protein: CASGTIRGRDYGYTF.

V usage is TRBV7-3 and J usage is TRBJ2-1, with a weak D call TRBD2 (5 bases). Germline V gene data show CDR1 as SGHTA and CDR2 as FQGTGA. V lost 2 bases to trimming and J lost 3 bases, with 11 bases between them. This CDR3 comprises 15 residues. CDR3 nucleotide sequence: TGTGCCAGCAGCTTAGAGGGCCGAGGCTACAATGAGCAGTTCTTC. Translation: CASSLEGRGYNEQFF.

The chain has TRBV27 and TRBJ2-1, with 9 nucleotides matching TRBD1. The junction had 12 bases not matched to a gene; V was cut back by 0 bases and J by 0 bases. Germline loops: CDR1 MNHEY, CDR2 SMNVEV (reference sequence). This CDR3 has 20 residues. In nucleotides, the CDR3 is TGTGCCAGCAGTTTATCACCGCCGGGACAGGGTAGAAGCTCCTACAATGAGCAGTTCTTC. Its translation is CASSLSPPGQGRSSYNEQFF.

This clone has a single count. The J gene is TRBJ1-5, the V gene TRBV19; D might be TRBD1 (5 bases). The CDR3 has 18 residues. CDR1 is LNHDA, CDR2 SQIVND, per germline (reference sequence). Trimming took 7 bases from V and 0 from J, leaving 22 bases between them. DNA of the CDR3: TGTGCCAGTACATCACAGGCCGCCCTGATTTTTAGCAATCAGCCCCAGCATTTT. Translation gives CASTSQAALIFSNQPQHF. Full variable domain (remainder filled in from reference TRBV19 and TRBJ1-5): DGGITQSPKYLFRKEGQNVTLSCEQNLNHDAMYWYRQDPGQGLRLIYYSQIVNDFQKGDIAEGYSVSREKKESFPLTVTSAQKNPTAFYLCASTSQAALIFSNQPQHFGDGTRLSIL.

Regarding this clone: Other DNA sequences in this specimen translate into the identical CDR3. The chain is built from TRBV11-2 and TRBJ2-7; D is possibly TRBD1 (6 bases). This CDR3 region has 14 residues. The V end lost 1 base, the J end lost 1 base, and 8 bases lay between the germline ends. Per germline, CDR1 SGHAT and CDR2 FQNNGV. In DNA form, the CDR3 reads TGTGCCAGCAGCTTAGTACAGGGTTCCTACGAGCAGTACTTC. Protein sequence: CASSLVQGSYEQYF.

V and J are TRBV18 and TRBJ2-7; weak D call: TRBD1 (5 bases). Trimming shortened V by 3 bases and J by 0 bases, and 9 bases separated the two germline ends. The CDR3 is 14 amino acids. Germline-derived CDR1 and CDR2 are KGHSH and LQKENI. In DNA, the CDR3 is TGTGCCAGCTCACCTATGACAGACTCCTACGAGCAGTACTTC. Its translation is CASSPMTDSYEQYF.

The V gene is TRBV30, the J gene TRBJ1-2, with 7 bases matching TRBD1. The J segment lost 4 bases and the V segment lost 2 bases, leaving 7 bases of the junction unmatched. The V gene's germline CDR1 is GTSNPN and CDR2 SVGIG (reference sequence). The CDR3 totals 14 residues. CDR3 bases: TGTGCCTGGAGTCGTAACAGGGGCTCCTATGGCTACACCTTC. It is translated as CAWSRNRGSYGYTF.

The count of this clone is one. The chain employs TRBV9 and TRBJ2-1, with 11 bases matching TRBD2. V dropped 3 bases and J dropped 0; count of bases not matched to a gene: 5. The CDR3 is made up of 17 amino acids. The germline V gene encodes CDR1 SGDLS and CDR2 YYNGEE. CDR3 bases: TGTGCCAGCAGCGCGACTAGCGGGACTAGCTCCTACAATGAGCAGTTCTTC. This encodes CASSATSGTSSYNEQFF. The full variable domain, in which reference TRBV9 and TRBJ2-1 provide the parts outside the CDR3, is DSGVTQTPKHLITATGQRVTLRCSPRSGDLSVYWYQQSLDQGLQFLIQYYNGEERAKGNILERFSAQQFPDLHSELNLSSLELGDSALYFCASSATSGTSSYNEQFFGPGTRLTVL.

CDR3 amino acids: CASRPAAGYSPLHF. CDR3 coding DNA: TGTGCCAGCCGGCCAGCGGCAGGGTATTCACCCCTCCACTTT. The rearrangement uses TRBV7-9 and TRBJ1-6, with D possibly TRBD1 on 5 matching bases. Germline V gene data show CDR1 as SEHNR and CDR2 as FQNEAQ (reference sequence). The V gene lost 8 bases and the J gene lost 8 bases, with 16 bases spanning the gap. The CDR3 loop spans 14 amino acids.

J is TRBJ2-1 and V is TRBV19; 13 bases agree with TRBD2. Germline V lookup: CDR1 LNHDA, CDR2 SQIVND (reference sequence). The trim removed 5 bases at V and 9 bases at J, leaving 7 bases unmatched. The CDR3 loop spans 15 amino acids. The chain's CDR3 is CASSATSGGPVEQFF. The CDR3 DNA reads as TGTGCCAGTAGTGCGACTAGCGGGGGGCCTGTTGAGCAGTTCTTC.

The chain combines TRBV27 with TRBJ2-7, with 9 positions matching TRBD2. Germline CDR1 MNHEY, CDR2 SMNVEV (reference sequence). The CDR3 has 15 amino acids. V lost 4 bases, J lost 3 bases, and 7 bases stayed unmatched. This CDR3 reads CASSSRAGGHYEQYF. CDR3 DNA sequence: TGTGCCAGCAGTTCTCGAGCGGGAGGCCACTACGAGCAGTACTTC.

To note about this clone: This may arise from a read error, as a much more abundant clone is one base away. The chain has TRBV30 and TRBJ1-2, with D possibly matching TRBD1 (5 bases). CDR1 and CDR2 (germline): GTSNPN, SVGIG (reference sequence). V was pared by 2 bases and J by 2 bases, with 15 bases between. The CDR3 runs 15 residues. This CDR3 is CAWSRLRDANYGYTF. In DNA form, the CDR3 reads TGTGCCTGGAGTCGCTTGCGGGACGCCAACTATGGCTACACCTTC.

This clone was found a few times. The rearrangement links TRBV5-8 to TRBJ2-7, with 7 bases fitting TRBD1. The CDR3 runs 14 residues. Germline CDR1 and CDR2: SGHTS and YDEGEE. V shed 0 bases, J shed 4 bases, and the junction held 4 bases outside the gene matches. The CDR3 nucleotides are TGTGCCAGCAGCTTGGGAGCAGGGGGATACGAGCAGTACTTC. Translated, it gives CASSLGAGGYEQYF.

The chain recombines TRBV19 with TRBJ2-2; unclear D gene. CDR1 and CDR2 from the germline V gene are LNHDA and SQIVND (reference sequence). The CDR3 runs 12 residues. Trimming stripped 5 bases from V and 6 bases from J, with 7 bases between. The CDR3 loop reads CASSSEPGELFF. In DNA form, the CDR3 reads TGTGCCAGTAGTTCAGAGCCCGGGGAGCTGTTTTTT. The variable domain in full, with the rest retrieved from reference TRBV19 and TRBJ2-2, is DGGITQSPKYLFRKEGQNVTLSCEQNLNHDAMYWYRQDPGQGLRLIYYSQIVNDFQKGDIAEGYSVSREKKESFPLTVTSAQKNPTAFYLCASSSEPGELFFGEGSRLTVL.

Concerning this clone: Other DNA sequences from this sample encode an identical CDR3 as well. The rearrangement uses TRBV20-1 and TRBJ2-1; D uncertain. The length of the CDR3 is 11 residues. CDR1 is DFQATT and CDR2 is SNEGSKA in the germline V gene (reference sequence). The V end was cut by 0 bases, the J end by 7 bases, with 4 bases between. The CDR3 is CSARDRNEQFF. The CDR3 nucleotides are TGCAGTGCTAGAGATAGGAATGAGCAGTTCTTC.

This sequence joins TRBV5-1 and TRBJ2-7; either TRBD1 or TRBD2 may fit D (5 bases each). The CDR3 sequence is 14 residues long. Germline assignment: CDR1 SGHRS and CDR2 YFSETQ. Trimming removed 2 bases at V and 1 base at J, with 10 bases between. CDR3 sequence (DNA): TGCGCCAGCAGCTTCGGCAGGGAGTCCTACGAGCAGTACTTC. Translation gives CASSFGRESYEQYF.

The chain joins TRBV6-1 to TRBJ2-5, with 7 bases that match TRBD1. The CDR3 spans 13 residues. Germline lookup yields CDR1 MNHNS and CDR2 SASEGT. With 6 bases clipped from V and 1 base from J, the junction kept 2 bases outside the gene matches. The CDR3 DNA reads TGTGCCAGCAGGGGGACAGCCCAAGAGACCCAGTACTTC. It translates to CASRGTAQETQYF.

The chain employs TRBV4-3 and TRBJ1-6; possible D gene TRBD1, 6 bases. Deletions cut 0 bases from V and 10 bases from J, with 13 bases between. Germline V gene lookup returns CDR1 LGHNA and CDR2 YSLEER. CDR3 length: 15 amino acids. In nucleotides, the CDR3 is TGCGCCAGCAGCCAAGATGTAGACAGGAACTCACCCCTCCACTTT. It specifies CASSQDVDRNSPLHF.